This passage covers 11 T cell receptor beta chains from one sample sequenced in a study of T-cell memory formation after mild COVID-19. TCRdb reprocessed the 5' RACE reads via MiXCR and lists one record per CDR3 protein. The sample records approximately 240,000 distinct CDR3 sequences, about a sixth being singletons. The specimen was PBMCs or a T cell subset sorted from them (not recorded which). The receptors come from a man aged 18-30 years who had mild COVID-19 (a few samples of this study predate the infection). Cell type and time point are not known.

This chain uses TRBV5-1 with TRBJ1-1; the D is unclear. CDR1 and CDR2 (germline): SGHRS, YFSETQ. V gave up 0 bases and J gave up 0 bases, with 9 bases separating them. CDR3 length: 15 amino acids. The CDR3 DNA is TGCGCCAGCAGCTTGGCAGCAGACATGAACACTGAAGCTTTCTTT. This translates into CASSLAADMNTEAFF.

V usage is TRBV6-1 and J usage is TRBJ1-6; 12 nucleotides align to TRBD1. V shed 7 bases, J shed 10 bases, and the junction held 8 bases outside the gene matches. Germline V lookup: CDR1 MNHNS, CDR2 SASEGT. This CDR3 comprises 15 residues. This CDR3 is CASNSGQGAWSPLHF. CDR3 DNA: TGTGCCAGCAATTCGGGACAGGGGGCATGGTCACCCCTCCACTTT.

This clonotype was observed a few times. The chain is built from TRBV10-3 and TRBJ1-5; D unclear. There are 14 residues in the CDR3. Germline CDR1 ENHRY, CDR2 SYGVKD. V was trimmed by 3 bases and J by 4 bases, leaving 10 bases between them. Written as DNA, the CDR3 is TGTGCCATCAGTGAAGATCTGATGAATCAGCCCCAGCATTTT. Amino acids: CAISEDLMNQPQHF.

The V gene is TRBV7-2, the J gene TRBJ2-3, with TRBD1 matching over 9 bases. The CDR3 is 14 residues long. CDR1 is SGHTA and CDR2 is FQGNSA in the germline V gene. After removal of 6 bases from V and 6 bases from J, the junction contained 7 bases not matched to a gene. This CDR3 is CASRSGTGSDTQYF. The DNA for the CDR3 is TGTGCCAGCAGGTCCGGGACAGGGAGCGATACGCAGTATTTT.

This clonotype was seen ten or more times. The chain links TRBV5-1 to TRBJ2-7, with D tentatively TRBD2 (5 bases). Germline V gives CDR1 SGHRS, CDR2 YFSETQ. CDR3 length equals 13 residues. V gave up 1 base and J gave up 4 bases, with 9 bases separating them. For the CDR3, the DNA is TGCGCCAGCAGCTTGTTTCCGGGATACGAGCAGTACTTC. Translation gives CASSLFPGYEQYF.

The sample holds a few counts of this clonotype. J is TRBJ2-4 and V is TRBV6-2 or TRBV6-3; D might be TRBD1 (5 bases). Germline V gene sequence: CDR1 MNHEY, CDR2 SVGEGT. Deletions cut 6 bases from V and 2 bases from J, with 11 bases between. This CDR3 has 14 amino acids. The CDR3 sequence: CASSLQVTKNIQYF. The CDR3 DNA reads as TGTGCCAGCAGCCTACAGGTCACCAAAAACATTCAGTACTTC.

The chain couples TRBV12-3 or TRBV12-4 to TRBJ2-7; D is perhaps TRBD1 or TRBD2 (5 bases each). This CDR3 has 14 amino acids. V was trimmed by 3 bases and J by 5 bases, leaving 14 bases between them. CDR3 in amino acids: CASSFGRGAHEQYV. The CDR3 coding sequence is TGTGCCAGCAGTTTCGGAAGGGGAGCGCACGAGCAGTACGTC.

This clonotype was seen many times. The chain carries TRBV7-2 and TRBJ1-1, with 7 bases lining up with TRBD1. This CDR3 comprises 14 residues. V lost 4 bases and J lost 12; bases outside the gene matches: 14. CDR1 and CDR2 (germline): SGHTA, FQGNSA. As DNA, the CDR3 is TGTGCCAGCAGCTCGCAGGGGGGATCAGGAGCGACTTTCTTT. Protein: CASSSQGGSGATFF.

The genes are TRBV21-1 and TRBJ2-3; the table assigns TRBD2, which was not confirmed against the DNA. TRBV21-1 is a known pseudogene. The CDR3 spans 20 residues. CDR3 amino acids: CASSKGETSGGHWGTDTQYF. CDR3 nucleotide sequence: TGTGCCAGCAGCAAAGGGGAAACTAGCGGGGGCCATTGGGGCACAGATACGCAGTATTTT.

This clonotype was picked up a small number of times. The chain recombines TRBV12-3 or TRBV12-4 with TRBJ2-5; possibly TRBD2 for D (7 bases). This CDR3 region has 15 residues. The V end was cut by 5 bases, the J end by 5 bases, with 18 bases between. CDR3 sequence: CASSPSGAGAETQYF. Written as DNA, the CDR3 is TGTGCCAGCAGTCCCTCCGGGGCGGGGGCTGAGACCCAGTACTTC.

This clonotype was seen more than once but under ten times. J is TRBJ1-4 and V is TRBV20-1; D is possibly TRBD1 (6 bases). V was trimmed by 6 bases and J by 6 bases, leaving 14 bases between them. Looked up from germline, CDR1 is DFQATT and CDR2 is SNEGSKA (reference sequence). This CDR3 is 13 amino acids long. The CDR3 sequence: CSARGLLDEKLFF. In nucleotides, the CDR3 is TGCAGTGCCAGGGGTCTCCTCGATGAAAAACTGTTTTTT.